These 12 T cell receptor beta chains share one sample of origin, sequenced in a study of CD8 T cells in ankylosing spondylitis. TCRdb fed the 5' RACE reads into MiXCR, producing one record per CDR3 protein. The table has around 230,000 distinct CDR3 sequences, roughly 8.2% seen once. The sequenced sample consisted of blood, either unsorted or a sorted T cell fraction (not recorded which). Receptor source: a female donor with ankylosing spondylitis or in good health (not recorded which).

This clonotype was counted at least ten times. The chain joins TRBV5-1 to TRBJ1-2; TRBD1 agrees at 7 bases. The trim removed 1 base at V and 5 bases at J, leaving 5 bases unmatched. This CDR3 region has 14 residues. CDR1 SGHRS and CDR2 YFSETQ come from the germline V gene. The CDR3 DNA is TGCGCCAGCAGCTTGACTGGACAGGTGTATGGCTACACCTTC. Protein: CASSLTGQVYGYTF.

This clonotype was counted many times. The V call is TRBV5-1, the J call TRBJ2-1, with D perhaps matching TRBD1 or TRBD2 (5 bases each). Trimming cost V 5 bases and J 4 bases, with 13 bases left between them. This CDR3 has 14 amino acids. Germline V lookup: CDR1 SGHRS, CDR2 YFSETQ. The CDR3 loop reads CASSQEGWYNEQFF. The CDR3 bases are TGCGCCAGCAGTCAAGAGGGGTGGTACAATGAGCAGTTCTTC.

This clonotype was picked up many times. V gene TRBV12-3 or TRBV12-4 combines with J gene TRBJ2-3; D is unclear. The CDR3 runs 17 residues. Trimming took 6 bases from V and 0 from J, leaving 19 bases between them. CDR3 sequence reads: CASSPARRSSSTDTQYF. In DNA form, the CDR3 reads TGTGCCAGCAGCCCCGCCCGGCGGTCCTCCAGCACAGATACGCAGTATTTT.

This clonotype has ten or more counts. The rearrangement links TRBV7-9 to TRBJ2-1; D is unclear. CDR3 length: 11 amino acids. V was shortened by 3 bases and J by 8 bases, with 5 bases between the two germline ends. Germline CDR1 and CDR2: SEHNR and FQNEAQ (reference sequence). The CDR3 reads CASSFSHEQFF. The CDR3 coding sequence is TGTGCCAGCAGCTTTTCCCATGAGCAGTTCTTC.

This clonotype has a handful of counts. This rearrangement joins TRBV19 to TRBJ2-5, with 7 bases lining up with TRBD2. The CDR3 loop spans 15 amino acids. The germline gives CDR1 LNHDA, CDR2 SQIVND (reference sequence). V gave up 3 bases and J gave up 5 bases; unmatched junction bases: 9. DNA of the CDR3: TGTGCCAGTAGTATGGGCGGGAGAGGGTGGGAGACCCAGTACTTC. Amino acids: CASSMGGRGWETQYF. Filled out from reference TRBV19 and TRBJ2-5, the complete variable domain reads DGGITQSPKYLFRKEGQNVTLSCEQNLNHDAMYWYRQDPGQGLRLIYYSQIVNDFQKGDIAEGYSVSREKKESFPLTVTSAQKNPTAFYLCASSMGGRGWETQYFGPGTRLLVL.

This chain joins TRBV30 and TRBJ2-1, with 11 bases that match TRBD2. Germline CDR1 is GTSNPN and CDR2 is SVGIG (reference sequence). With V trimmed by 3 bases and J by 0 bases, 10 bases remained unmatched. The CDR3 contains 18 residues. CDR3 amino acids: CAWRAGTSGTSSYNEQFF. The CDR3 nucleotides are TGTGCCTGGAGGGCTGGGACTAGCGGAACAAGCTCCTACAATGAGCAGTTCTTC.

This clonotype was counted at least ten times. The chain is built from TRBV6-5 and TRBJ1-4; a possible D gene is TRBD1 (6 bases). Looked up from germline, CDR1 is MNHEY and CDR2 is SVGAGI. The CDR3 sequence is 13 residues long. Trimming took 8 bases from V and 6 from J, leaving 13 bases between them. CDR3 bases: TGTGCCAGCGGGGGGGACATCTATGAAAAACTGTTTTTT. The encoded protein is CASGGDIYEKLFF.

This clonotype has ten or more counts. The chain recombines TRBV24-1 with TRBJ2-3; D not resolved. Between the trimmed V and J ends, which lost 2 bases and 2 bases, there was a span of 7 bases. CDR1 and CDR2 (germline): KGHDR, SFDVKD. This CDR3 is built from 14 residues. The DNA for the CDR3 is TGTGCCACCAGTGATTCCACCCACACAGATACGCAGTATTTT. This translates into CATSDSTHTDTQYF.

This clonotype was picked up many times. The V and J genes are TRBV3-1 and TRBJ2-3; 7 nucleotides match TRBD2. The germline V gene has CDR1 LGHDT and CDR2 YNNKEL (reference sequence). V was pared by 0 bases and J by 2 bases, with 8 bases of the junction left unmatched. The CDR3 totals 17 residues. The CDR3 DNA is TGTGCCAGCAGCCAAGATCTTTTGAGCGGGAACACAGATACGCAGTATTTT. The encoded protein is CASSQDLLSGNTDTQYF.

In its sample, this clonotype was seen many times. The chain is built from TRBV19 and TRBJ2-2, with a possible D match to TRBD2 (5 bases). This CDR3 comprises 17 residues. Germline assignment: CDR1 LNHDA and CDR2 SQIVND (reference sequence). The V end was cut by 3 bases, the J end by 2 bases, with 16 bases between. Here the CDR3 DNA reads TGTGCCAGTAGTATGCCGCCGGGTAGCGCCAACACCGGGGAGCTGTTTTTT. Translated, it gives CASSMPPGSANTGELFF.

This clonotype was seen repeatedly, ten times or more. V usage is TRBV12-3 or TRBV12-4 and J usage is TRBJ1-2, with 7 bases that match TRBD1. Germline trimming cut 6 bases from V and 5 bases from J; bases unmatched to any gene: 6. The CDR3 spans 13 residues. The CDR3 protein is CASRRQGGYGYTF. For the CDR3, the DNA is TGTGCCAGCAGGAGACAGGGTGGTTATGGCTACACCTTC.

This clonotype was recorded many times. CDR3: CASSYSGAGGGNEQFF. The CDR3 bases are TGTGCCAGCAGTTACTCGGGAGCGGGAGGAGGTAATGAGCAGTTCTTC. The chain links TRBV6-5 to TRBJ2-1; TRBD2 agrees at 9 bases. The CDR3 extends over 16 amino acids. Trimming took 0 bases from V and 7 from J; bases not matched to a gene: 7. Germline V CDR1 and CDR2: MNHEY, SVGAGI.